The next 4 T cell receptor beta chains were all read from a single sample in a study of T cell responses to AZD1222 COVID-19 vaccine. Clones were read by immunoSEQ multiplex PCR, and TCRdb kept only the in-frame ones, dropping some. The sample has about 130,000 clones, 86% seen once. The sample in question was peripheral blood, obtained on day 0 of AZD1222 vaccination. These receptors were taken from an adult in good health.

The CDR3 here is CASTSQGLYGYTF. CDR3 DNA: TGTGCCAGCACCAGTCAGGGGCTGTATGGCTACACCTTC. The V gene is TRBV12-3 or TRBV12-4, the J gene TRBJ1-2, with D possibly matching TRBD1 (6 bases). There are 13 residues in the CDR3. The V end lost 7 bases, the J end lost 5 bases, and 14 bases lay between the germline ends.

V usage is TRBV7-9 and J usage is TRBJ1-5, with 7 positions matching TRBD1. V lost 3 bases and J lost 3; bases outside the gene matches: 2. The germline V gene encodes CDR1 SEHNR and CDR2 FQNEAQ (reference sequence). The CDR3 runs to 14 residues. The CDR3 loop is CASSFGTVNQPQHF. DNA of the CDR3: TGTGCCAGCAGCTTTGGGACAGTCAATCAGCCCCAGCATTTT.

The chain joins TRBV7-6 to TRBJ2-1; 8 bases are shared with TRBD2. The CDR3 loop spans 16 amino acids. V was pared by 1 base and J by 7 bases, with 9 bases of the junction left unmatched. The germline V gene has CDR1 SGHVS and CDR2 FNYEAQ. The CDR3 reads CASSLEVAGNYNEQFF. The CDR3 bases are TGTGCCAGCAGCTTAGAAGTAGCGGGGAATTATAATGAGCAGTTCTTC. The variable domain in full, with the rest retrieved from reference TRBV7-6 and TRBJ2-1, is GAGVSQSPRYKVTKRGQDVALRCDPISGHVSLYWYRQALGQGPEFLTYFNYEAQQDKSGLPNDRFSAERPEGSISTLTIQRTEQRDSAMYRCASSLEVAGNYNEQFFGPGTRLTVL.

The chain uses TRBV7-6 and TRBJ2-5; D might be TRBD1 or TRBD2, each matching 5 bases. Trimming took off 1 base at V and 7 bases at J, with 16 bases between the two ends. The CDR3 contains 15 residues. CDR1 and CDR2 from the germline V gene are SGHVS and FNYEAQ. The DNA of the CDR3 is TGTGCCAGCAGCTTAGTGTTAGCAGGGACGGCGACCCAGTACTTC. It codes for CASSLVLAGTATQYF.